The rows below give T cell receptor beta chains drawn from one sample of a study of blood T cells in healthy people across ages. Via MiXCR, TCRdb re-called the 5' RACE reads, giving one row per CDR3 protein. Of hundreds of thousands of distinct CDR3 sequences in the sample, 49% were seen once. Specimen: blood. Receptors were obtained from a woman aged 60-75 years in good health. CDR3s include the opening cysteine and the closing phenylalanine or tryptophan. The D gene is left open where the match is weak. Some rows have no size entry. The others give once, few or many, or a class for an expanded clone.

abundance: .; d_gene: .; j_gene: TRBJ2-3; v_gene: TRBV12-3/TRBV12-4; CDR3nt: TGTGCCAGCAGGCGCATAGTGGGAGTAGATACGCAGTATTTT; CDR3aa: CASRRIVGVDTQYF
abundance: few; d_gene: TRBD2; j_gene: TRBJ2-7; v_gene: TRBV28; CDR3nt: TGTGCCAGCAGTTTAGGGACTAGCGGGAAGGAGCAGTACTTC; CDR3aa: CASSLGTSGKEQYF
abundance: .; d_gene: TRBD2; j_gene: TRBJ2-3; v_gene: TRBV11-2; CDR3nt: TGTGCCAGCAGCTTAGGTCTAGCGGGAGGGCGAGTCACAGATACGCAGTATTTT; CDR3aa: CASSLGLAGGRVTDTQYF
abundance: .; d_gene: TRBD1; j_gene: TRBJ1-4; v_gene: TRBV4-1; CDR3nt: TGCGCCAGCAGCCAGTTGACAGGGATAACTAATGAAAAACTGTTTTTT; CDR3aa: CASSQLTGITNEKLFF
abundance: once; d_gene: .; j_gene: TRBJ2-3; v_gene: TRBV5-1; CDR3nt: TGCGCCAGCAGCATCCGTACCCGCGGTGGTAGCGGAAATACAGATACGCAGTATTTT; CDR3aa: CASSIRTRGGSGNTDTQYF
abundance: .; d_gene: TRBD2; j_gene: TRBJ2-1; v_gene: TRBV6-2/TRBV6-3; CDR3nt: TGTGCCAGCACAAGAGCGGGAGGGTCCTACAATGAGCAGTTCTTC; CDR3aa: CASTRAGGSYNEQFF
abundance: .; d_gene: TRBD2; j_gene: TRBJ2-3; v_gene: TRBV6-2/TRBV6-3; CDR3nt: TGTGCCAGCAGTTACTCGAGGACTAGCGGGAGAATCCCAGATACGCAGTATTTT; CDR3aa: CASSYSRTSGRIPDTQYF
abundance: few; d_gene: .; j_gene: TRBJ2-3; v_gene: TRBV28; CDR3nt: TGTGCCAGCAGTTGGGCAGATACGCAGTATTTT; CDR3aa: CASSWADTQYF
abundance: .; d_gene: TRBD2; j_gene: TRBJ2-1; v_gene: TRBV12-3/TRBV12-4; CDR3nt: TGTGCCAGCAGTTTGGGACTAGCGGGAGTCTTGGTATACAATGAGCAGTTCTTC; CDR3aa: CASSLGLAGVLVYNEQFF
abundance: few; d_gene: .; j_gene: TRBJ2-7; v_gene: TRBV28; CDR3nt: TGTGCCAGCAGTTTCGTGGTAGCGAGTGAGCAGTACTTC; CDR3aa: CASSFVVASEQYF
abundance: .; d_gene: .; j_gene: TRBJ2-3; v_gene: TRBV20-1; CDR3nt: TGCAGTGCTAGAGATCAGTGGGGCACAGATACGCAGTATTTT; CDR3aa: CSARDQWGTDTQYF
abundance: .; d_gene: .; j_gene: TRBJ2-4; v_gene: TRBV28; CDR3nt: TGTGCCAGCAATGGGGGAGCCAAAAACATTCAGTACTTC; CDR3aa: CASNGGAKNIQYF
abundance: .; d_gene: .; j_gene: TRBJ2-1; v_gene: TRBV11-1; CDR3nt: TGTGCCAGCAGCCGAAAGAGGTGGAGCAGGGGGCGTCCTAGCGGGATAAACAATGAGCAGTTCTTC; CDR3aa: CASSRKRWSRGRPSGINNEQFF
abundance: .; d_gene: .; j_gene: TRBJ2-7; v_gene: TRBV28; CDR3nt: TGTGCCAGCAGTCATATGCGCCTGATCCAGTACTTC; CDR3aa: CASSHMRLIQYF
abundance: .; d_gene: TRBD2; j_gene: TRBJ2-5; v_gene: TRBV15; CDR3nt: TGTGCCACCAGCAGAGGAAGACGGGGGGAAGAGACCCAGTACTTC; CDR3aa: CATSRGRRGEETQYF
abundance: .; d_gene: .; j_gene: TRBJ2-7; v_gene: TRBV12-3/TRBV12-4; CDR3nt: TGTGCCAGCAGTAGACACGTGTCGGCTTACTACGAGCAGTACTTC; CDR3aa: CASSRHVSAYYEQYF
abundance: .; d_gene: .; j_gene: TRBJ2-7; v_gene: TRBV6-5; CDR3nt: TGTGCCAGCAGTGGGCAACTAGGTTCCTACGAGCAGTACTTC; CDR3aa: CASSGQLGSYEQYF
abundance: .; d_gene: TRBD1; j_gene: TRBJ2-1; v_gene: TRBV4-3; CDR3nt: TGCGCCAGCAGCCTACAGGGGGCGAATGAGCAGTTCTTC; CDR3aa: CASSLQGANEQFF
abundance: .; d_gene: .; j_gene: TRBJ1-1; v_gene: TRBV20-1; CDR3nt: TGCAGTGCTAGAGCGGGGGGTGAGTTGAACACTGAAGCTTTCTTT; CDR3aa: CSARAGGELNTEAFF
abundance: .; d_gene: TRBD1; j_gene: TRBJ2-5; v_gene: TRBV5-5; CDR3nt: TGTGCCAGCACCCATACACAGGGGCTAAAAGAGACCCAGTACTTC; CDR3aa: CASTHTQGLKETQYF
abundance: .; d_gene: .; j_gene: TRBJ2-4; v_gene: TRBV24-1; CDR3nt: TGTGCCGCCAGTGATAGGAGGGCAGGACAAAACATTCAGTACTTC; CDR3aa: CAASDRRAGQNIQYF
abundance: few; d_gene: .; j_gene: TRBJ2-5; v_gene: TRBV28; CDR3nt: TGTGCCAGCAGTTTCGGGGAAATGGAGCAGTACTTC; CDR3aa: CASSFGEMEQYF
abundance: .; d_gene: .; j_gene: TRBJ2-6; v_gene: TRBV7-2; CDR3nt: TGTGCCAGCAGCCCAGGGCTGCCTGGGGCCAACGTCCTGACTTTC; CDR3aa: CASSPGLPGANVLTF
abundance: .; d_gene: .; j_gene: TRBJ2-5; v_gene: TRBV10-3; CDR3nt: TGTGCCATCAGTGATTCCGGGTTCCAAGAGACCCAGTACTTC; CDR3aa: CAISDSGFQETQYF
abundance: .; d_gene: TRBD1; j_gene: TRBJ1-2; v_gene: TRBV29-1; CDR3nt: TGCAGCGTTGATCGGGACAGGGGCTACACCTTC; CDR3aa: CSVDRDRGYTF
abundance: .; d_gene: .; j_gene: TRBJ1-2; v_gene: TRBV10-3; CDR3nt: TGTGCCATCAGTGAGGACCCTGGGAACTATGGCTACACCTTC; CDR3aa: CAISEDPGNYGYTF
abundance: .; d_gene: .; j_gene: TRBJ2-7; v_gene: TRBV7-6; CDR3nt: TGTGCCAGCAGCTACACAGGGATCACCGACGAGCAGTACTTC; CDR3aa: CASSYTGITDEQYF
abundance: few; d_gene: TRBD2; j_gene: TRBJ2-5; v_gene: TRBV7-2; CDR3nt: TGTGCCAGCAGACTGGGCGGGGGAGTGCAGTCCCAGTACTTC; CDR3aa: CASRLGGGVQSQYF
abundance: .; d_gene: TRBD2; j_gene: TRBJ2-1; v_gene: TRBV2; CDR3nt: TGTGCCAGCAGTAGTCTAGCGGGACAGTACACTGAGCAGTTCTTC; CDR3aa: CASSSLAGQYTEQFF
abundance: .; d_gene: .; j_gene: TRBJ1-2; v_gene: TRBV6-5; CDR3nt: TGTGCCAGCAGTCCACTAGACCAGGGGTGGTATGGCTACACCTTC; CDR3aa: CASSPLDQGWYGYTF
abundance: once; d_gene: TRBD2; j_gene: TRBJ2-3; v_gene: TRBV29-1; CDR3nt: TGCAGCGTAACGGGCACTAGCGGAGGCACAGATACGCAGTATTTT; CDR3aa: CSVTGTSGGTDTQYF
abundance: few; d_gene: TRBD1; j_gene: TRBJ2-7; v_gene: TRBV6-2/TRBV6-3; CDR3nt: TGTGCCAGCACCAAAGGACAGGTGCCCTACGAGCAGTACTTC; CDR3aa: CASTKGQVPYEQYF
abundance: .; d_gene: .; j_gene: TRBJ1-1; v_gene: TRBV6-1; CDR3nt: TGTGCCAGCATGAGGAACACTGAAGCTTTCTTT; CDR3aa: CASMRNTEAFF
abundance: .; d_gene: TRBD1; j_gene: TRBJ2-7; v_gene: TRBV5-6; CDR3nt: TGTGCCAGCAGCTTGACAGGGGGCCAAGGCGAGCAGTACTTC; CDR3aa: CASSLTGGQGEQYF
abundance: .; d_gene: .; j_gene: TRBJ2-7; v_gene: TRBV7-2; CDR3nt: TGTGCCAGCAGCCGAGACTGGGCTAGGACCTACGAGCAGTACTTC; CDR3aa: CASSRDWARTYEQYF
abundance: few; d_gene: .; j_gene: TRBJ1-1; v_gene: TRBV15; CDR3nt: TGTGCCACCAGCAGAGGACAGGTGAACACTGAAGCTTTCTTT; CDR3aa: CATSRGQVNTEAFF
abundance: once; d_gene: .; j_gene: TRBJ1-6; v_gene: TRBV25-1; CDR3nt: TGTACCAGCAGCTCCGGCCCGAGAACACCCCTCCACTTT; CDR3aa: CTSSSGPRTPLHF
abundance: few; d_gene: .; j_gene: TRBJ2-5; v_gene: TRBV5-1; CDR3nt: TGCGCCAGCAGCTTGCCCGCCAGGGAAGAGACCCAGTACTTC; CDR3aa: CASSLPAREETQYF
abundance: few; d_gene: TRBD1; j_gene: TRBJ2-3; v_gene: TRBV4-3; CDR3nt: TGCGCCAGCAGCCAGCATGGACAGGGGGCCACAGATACGCAGTATTTT; CDR3aa: CASSQHGQGATDTQYF
abundance: .; d_gene: .; j_gene: TRBJ1-2; v_gene: TRBV7-2; CDR3nt: TGTGCCAGCAGCTTAGGGCCAGGACTTTCTGGCTACACCTTC; CDR3aa: CASSLGPGLSGYTF
abundance: few; d_gene: TRBD1; j_gene: TRBJ2-7; v_gene: TRBV27; CDR3nt: TGTGCCAGCAGTTTTAGGGTGGGGACAGAACTTTCCTACGAGCAGTACTTC; CDR3aa: CASSFRVGTELSYEQYF
abundance: .; d_gene: .; j_gene: TRBJ1-1; v_gene: TRBV20-1; CDR3nt: TGCAGTGCTAGCAGATTTAACCGGGACCCAGGACGGGGAGCTTTCTTT; CDR3aa: CSASRFNRDPGRGAFF